A selection of T cell receptor beta chains follows, all from one sample in a study of CD39 and CD103 CD8 tumor-infiltrating T cells. Measured with immunoSEQ multiplex PCR; TCRdb has only the in-frame clones, and not every one. The sample yields approximately 3,000 clones, 80% to 90% seen once. The sample comprised CD39- CD103- CD8+ T cells sorted from the tumor. The receptors here all came from a human donor with head and neck squamous cell carcinoma. Each CDR3 is given with its conserved first and last residue. The D gene is left open where the match is weak. Only part of the rows carry a size: once, few, many, or a class if the clone is expanded.

DNA: TGCAGCGTTGACTCAGGCCGGAACACTGAAGCTTTCTTT; CDR3: CSVDSGRNTEAFF; size: .; D: .; V: TRBV29-1; J: TRBJ1-1
DNA: TGTGCCAGCAGCTTGTCGACAGCAGATACGCAGTATTTT; CDR3: CASSLSTADTQYF; size: few; D: .; V: TRBV5-6; J: TRBJ2-3
DNA: TGCAGCGTGAGACTAGCGGGGGGGTTGAATGAGCAGTTCTTC; CDR3: CSVRLAGGLNEQFF; size: .; D: TRBD2; V: TRBV29-1; J: TRBJ2-1
DNA: TGTGCCAGCTCACCACCGGGTGTCAGGCCTTTGAACACTGAAGCTTTCTTT; CDR3: CASSPPGVRPLNTEAFF; size: .; D: .; V: TRBV18; J: TRBJ1-1
DNA: TGTGCCAGCAGTGAGGGCAGCGGGACAGGGGAAGAAAAACTGTTTTTT; CDR3: CASSEGSGTGEEKLFF; size: .; D: TRBD1; V: TRBV6-1; J: TRBJ1-4
DNA: TGTGCCAGCAGTGTCGGACGGGACAGGGCTACCTACGAGCAGTACTTC; CDR3: CASSVGRDRATYEQYF; size: .; D: TRBD1; V: TRBV6-1; J: TRBJ2-7
DNA: TGTGCCAGCAGTTTACAGGGACAGCCCCAAGAGACCCAGTACTTC; CDR3: CASSLQGQPQETQYF; size: once; D: TRBD1; V: TRBV27; J: TRBJ2-5
DNA: TGTGCCAGCAGCTTAGGGACAGCGAACACTGAAGCTTTCTTT; CDR3: CASSLGTANTEAFF; size: once; D: .; V: TRBV7-9; J: TRBJ1-1
DNA: TGTGCCAGCAGCTCTACAGGGGGCAGGGAGACCCAGTACTTC; CDR3: CASSSTGGRETQYF; size: .; D: TRBD1; V: TRBV7-9; J: TRBJ2-5
DNA: TGTGCCAGCAGCTTATCCCGACAGGTTCGAGACAATGAGCAGTTCTTC; CDR3: CASSLSRQVRDNEQFF; size: .; D: .; V: TRBV13; J: TRBJ2-1
DNA: TGTGCTAGTACCCATTTCGGGGAAAAACTGTTTTTT; CDR3: CASTHFGEKLFF; size: .; D: .; V: TRBV7-7; J: TRBJ1-4
DNA: TGTGCCAGTAGTATCCTGCCGGGACAGGGAAAGGATACGCAGTATTTT; CDR3: CASSILPGQGKDTQYF; size: .; D: TRBD1; V: TRBV19; J: TRBJ2-3
DNA: TGTGCCAGCAGCTACAGCACAGGGGCGATAGGTCAGCCCCAGCATTTT; CDR3: CASSYSTGAIGQPQHF; size: .; D: TRBD1; V: TRBV7-2; J: TRBJ1-5
DNA: TGTGCCAGCAGTGAAGACGGTTTCAACTACGAGCAGTACTTC; CDR3: CASSEDGFNYEQYF; size: once; D: .; V: TRBV2; J: TRBJ2-7
DNA: TGTGCCAGCAGTATCTCCCGACAGGGCTCTGGAAACACCATATATTTT; CDR3: CASSISRQGSGNTIYF; size: .; D: .; V: TRBV21-1; J: TRBJ1-3
DNA: TGTGCCAGCAGGACCGGGACAGATAGTCTCAACTATGGCTACACCTTC; CDR3: CASRTGTDSLNYGYTF; size: .; D: TRBD1; V: TRBV2; J: TRBJ1-2
DNA: TGTGCCAGCAGCGGTACAGGTTCCGGCACAGATACGCAGTATTTT; CDR3: CASSGTGSGTDTQYF; size: .; D: .; V: TRBV11-2; J: TRBJ2-3
DNA: TGTGCCAGCAGTGAAGACCCTACAGGGTTCTATGGCTACACCTTC; CDR3: CASSEDPTGFYGYTF; size: .; D: .; V: TRBV2; J: TRBJ1-2
DNA: TGTGCCAGCAGTTCATACAGGGTTAACTATGGCTACACCTTC; CDR3: CASSSYRVNYGYTF; size: large; D: .; V: TRBV27; J: TRBJ1-2
DNA: TGCGCCAGCAGTCAATCTAGCTCGGGCCAGGGAGGGTCGGGCTACGAGCAGTACTTC; CDR3: CASSQSSSGQGGSGYEQYF; size: .; D: TRBD2; V: TRBV23-1; J: TRBJ2-7